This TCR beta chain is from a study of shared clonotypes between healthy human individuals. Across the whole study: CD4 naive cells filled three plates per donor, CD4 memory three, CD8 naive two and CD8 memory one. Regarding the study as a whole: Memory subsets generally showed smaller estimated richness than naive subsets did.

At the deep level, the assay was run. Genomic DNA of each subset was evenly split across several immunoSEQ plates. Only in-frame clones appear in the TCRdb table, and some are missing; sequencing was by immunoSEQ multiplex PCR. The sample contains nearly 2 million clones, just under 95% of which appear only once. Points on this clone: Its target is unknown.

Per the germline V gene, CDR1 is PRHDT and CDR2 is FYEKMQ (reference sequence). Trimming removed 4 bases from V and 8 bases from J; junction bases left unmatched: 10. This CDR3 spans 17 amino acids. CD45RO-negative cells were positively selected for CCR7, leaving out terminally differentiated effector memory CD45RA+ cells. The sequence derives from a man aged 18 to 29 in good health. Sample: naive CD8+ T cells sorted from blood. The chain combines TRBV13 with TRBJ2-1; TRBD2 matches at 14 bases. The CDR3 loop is CASSSAGTSGRIDEQFF. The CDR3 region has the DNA TGTGCCAGCAGCTCCGCCGGGACTAGCGGGAGAATCGATGAGCAGTTCTTC.